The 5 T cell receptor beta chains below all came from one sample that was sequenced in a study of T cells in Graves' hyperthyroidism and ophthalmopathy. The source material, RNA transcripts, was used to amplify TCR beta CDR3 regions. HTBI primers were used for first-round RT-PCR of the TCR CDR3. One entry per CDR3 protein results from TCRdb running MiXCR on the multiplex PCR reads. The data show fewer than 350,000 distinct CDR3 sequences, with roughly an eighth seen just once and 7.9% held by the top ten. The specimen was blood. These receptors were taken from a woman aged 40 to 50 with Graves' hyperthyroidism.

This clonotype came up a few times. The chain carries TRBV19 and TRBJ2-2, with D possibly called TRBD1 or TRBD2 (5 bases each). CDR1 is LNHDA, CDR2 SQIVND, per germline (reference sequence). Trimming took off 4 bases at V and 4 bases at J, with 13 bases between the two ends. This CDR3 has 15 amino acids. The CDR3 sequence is CASSRQGDGTGELFF. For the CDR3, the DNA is TGTGCCAGTAGTAGACAAGGGGACGGCACCGGGGAGCTGTTTTTT.

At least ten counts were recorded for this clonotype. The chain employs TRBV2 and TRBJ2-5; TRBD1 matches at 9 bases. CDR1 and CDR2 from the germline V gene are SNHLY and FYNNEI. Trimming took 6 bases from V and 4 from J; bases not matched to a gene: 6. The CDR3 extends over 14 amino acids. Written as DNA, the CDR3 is TGTGCCAGCAGAGGGGGACAGGGCGGAGAGACCCAGTACTTC. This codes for CASRGGQGGETQYF.

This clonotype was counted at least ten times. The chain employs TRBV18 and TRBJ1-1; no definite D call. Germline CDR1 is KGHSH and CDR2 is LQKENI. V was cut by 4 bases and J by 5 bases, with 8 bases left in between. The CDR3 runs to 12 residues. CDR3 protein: CASSQGATEAFF. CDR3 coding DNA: TGTGCCAGCTCACAGGGTGCAACTGAAGCTTTCTTT.

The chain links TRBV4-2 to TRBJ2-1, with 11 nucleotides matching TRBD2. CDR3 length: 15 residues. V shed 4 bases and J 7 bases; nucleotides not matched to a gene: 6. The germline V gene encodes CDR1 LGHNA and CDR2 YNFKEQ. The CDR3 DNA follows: TGTGCCAGCAGCCTGACTAGCGGGAAGCCGAATGAGCAGTTCTTC. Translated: CASSLTSGKPNEQFF.

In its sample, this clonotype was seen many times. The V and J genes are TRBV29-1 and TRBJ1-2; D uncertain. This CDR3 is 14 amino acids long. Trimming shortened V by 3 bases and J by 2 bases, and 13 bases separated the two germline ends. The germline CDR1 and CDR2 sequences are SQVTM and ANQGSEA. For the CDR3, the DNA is TGCAGCGTTGACCCGGACGGCGCGAACTATGGCTACACCTTC. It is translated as CSVDPDGANYGYTF. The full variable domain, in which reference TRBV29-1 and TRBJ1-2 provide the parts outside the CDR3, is SAVISQKPSRDICQRGTSLTIQCQVDSQVTMMFWYRQQPGQSLTLIATANQGSEATYESGFVIDKFPISRPNLTFSTLTVSNMSPEDSSIYLCSVDPDGANYGYTFGSGTRLTVV.